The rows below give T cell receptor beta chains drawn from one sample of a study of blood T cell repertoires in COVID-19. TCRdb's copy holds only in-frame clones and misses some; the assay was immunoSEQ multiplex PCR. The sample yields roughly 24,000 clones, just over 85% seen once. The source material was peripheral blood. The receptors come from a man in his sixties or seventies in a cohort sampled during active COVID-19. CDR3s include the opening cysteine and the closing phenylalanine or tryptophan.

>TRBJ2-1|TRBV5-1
CASSLVLADYNEQFF
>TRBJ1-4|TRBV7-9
CASSSETGVTNEKLFF
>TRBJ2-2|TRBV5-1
CASSQGQGALNTGELFF
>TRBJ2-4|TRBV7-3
CASSPGWDSKNIQYF
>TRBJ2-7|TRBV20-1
CSASKAGGPGEQYF
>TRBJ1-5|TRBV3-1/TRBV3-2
CASSQGASNQPQHF
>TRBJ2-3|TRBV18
CASSPSARTDTQYF
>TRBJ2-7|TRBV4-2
CASSQDEKASGSYEQYF
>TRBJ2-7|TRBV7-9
CASSPGQGATTYEQYF
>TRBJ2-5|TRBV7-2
CASSSSGTGGRKGTQYF
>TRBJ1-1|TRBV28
CASSSGQGRTEAFF
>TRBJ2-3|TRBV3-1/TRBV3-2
CASSQGRELRTDTQYF
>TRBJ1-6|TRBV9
CASSARLASTNSPLHF
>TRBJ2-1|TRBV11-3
CASSSQGSTNYNEQFF
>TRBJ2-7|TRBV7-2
CASSLQLAGGPVASDEQYF
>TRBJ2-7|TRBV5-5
CASSLTTSGRVYEQYF
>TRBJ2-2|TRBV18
CASSPRTSGNTGELFF
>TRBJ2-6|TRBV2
CASRPEGGPGANVLTF
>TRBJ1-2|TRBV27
CAMPSEGADSGYTF
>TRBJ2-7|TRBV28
CASNSGTRREQYF
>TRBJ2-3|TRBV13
CASSLRGTDTQYF
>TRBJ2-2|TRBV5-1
CASSLGLAGAGGELFF
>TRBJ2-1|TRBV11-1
CASSLSQEDGQFF
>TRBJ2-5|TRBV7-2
CASSLRGLAGRIQETQYF
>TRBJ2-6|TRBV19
CASSPGGGSWANVLTF
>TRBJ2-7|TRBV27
CASSLSPNLAGGTYEQYF
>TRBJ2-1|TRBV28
CASSTTGTGGLLVQFF
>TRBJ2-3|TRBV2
CASSELVLTSTDTQYF
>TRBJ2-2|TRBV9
CASSVVPSGSGNTGELFF
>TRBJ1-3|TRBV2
CASRTGVFSGNTIYF
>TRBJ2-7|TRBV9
CASSVSSGSSYEQYF
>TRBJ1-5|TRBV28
CASSPPGKGQPQHF
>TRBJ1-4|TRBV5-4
CASRPGGGVTNEKLFF
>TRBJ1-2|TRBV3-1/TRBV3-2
CASSHQGTSRQGGGYTF
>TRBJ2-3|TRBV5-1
CASSLVGGITDTQYF
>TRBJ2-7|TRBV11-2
CASSLDSGGYEQYF
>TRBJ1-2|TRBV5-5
CASSLDRGFYGYTF
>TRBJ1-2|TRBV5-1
CASRTYTTFGYTF
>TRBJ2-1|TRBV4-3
CASRPNQRDNNEQFF
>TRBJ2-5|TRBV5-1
CASSLAGGAETQYF
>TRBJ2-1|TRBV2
CASSRQQYNEQFF
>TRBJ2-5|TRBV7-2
CASSFGQGRETQYF
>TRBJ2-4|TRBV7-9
CASSFGGAKNIQYF
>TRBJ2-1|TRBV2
CASRVAGVRNEQFF
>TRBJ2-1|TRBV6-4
CASSSGTGGNEQFF
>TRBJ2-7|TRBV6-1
CASSEYRGGDRGYEQYF
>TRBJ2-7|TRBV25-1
CASSKYRDSREQYF